This entry describes one TCR beta chain. The antigen is not known. Clones were read by immunoSEQ multiplex PCR, and TCRdb kept only the in-frame ones, dropping some. The table includes more than 60,000 clones, 74% detected once. This CDR3 is built from 16 residues. Trimming stripped 7 bases from V and 2 bases from J, with 18 bases between. Germline values: CDR1 SNHLY, CDR2 FYNNEI. Sample time point: week 35, safety follow-up. Every vaccine dose comprised 300 ug of mutant IDH1 20-mer peptide plus topical imiquimod. The sample belongs to a study of a mutant IDH1 vaccine in newly diagnosed glioma. Study-level background: Vaccination followed radiotherapy alone by 4-6 weeks, or accompanied temozolomide cycles. Every participant had undergone radiotherapy, temozolomide, or both before, and most underwent both.

The V call is TRBV2, the J call TRBJ1-3; TRBD1 might be the D (5 bases). The source of this sequence is a man over 45 with glioma. Source: PBMCs, taken from a glioma patient whose treatment included an IDH1 peptide vaccine. CDR3 sequence: CASTLAGGRTGNTIYF. CDR3 coding DNA: TGTGCCAGCACCTTGGCGGGGGGACGGACTGGAAACACCATATATTTT.